A selection of T cell receptor beta chains follows, all from one sample in a study of blood T cell repertoires in COVID-19. The protocol was immunoSEQ multiplex PCR, while the TCRdb copy is restricted to in-frame clones and leaves out a portion. Of 200,000 to 300,000 clones listed, approximately 84% were seen once; the top ten hold approximately 1.9%. The sequenced sample consisted of peripheral blood. These receptors all come from a woman of 80 years or more with acute or convalescent COVID-19. CDR3s include the opening cysteine and the closing phenylalanine or tryptophan. The D gene is left open where the match is weak. The size field is filled for only some rows; it gives once, few, many or a size class.

j_call d_call v_call clone_size cdr3_nt cdr3_aa
TRBJ1-2 . TRBV5-6 once TGTGCCAGCAGCCCCCCACAGGGTCTCGGAGGCTACACCTTC CASSPPQGLGGYTF
TRBJ1-2 . TRBV28 . TGTGCCAGCAGTTTATGGGGGGCGCAAGGCTACACCTTC CASSLWGAQGYTF
TRBJ1-5 . TRBV7-9 . TGTGCCAGCAGCCCGACCAGGGATCAGCCCCAGCATTTT CASSPTRDQPQHF
TRBJ2-7 TRBD1 TRBV2 . TGTGCCAGCAGATCGGGACAGGGGGCCTACGAGCAGTACTTC CASRSGQGAYEQYF
TRBJ1-2 TRBD1 TRBV7-9 . TGTGCCAGCAGCTCCCTAGCCCCAGGGACAGGGGTCTATGGCTACACCTTC CASSSLAPGTGVYGYTF
TRBJ1-5 . TRBV5-8 few TGTGCCAGCAGCCCAGGGTATCAGCCCCAGCATTTT CASSPGYQPQHF
TRBJ1-2 . TRBV28 . TGTGCCAGCACTCTATCCGGTTGGTCTGGCTACACCTTC CASTLSGWSGYTF
TRBJ2-3 TRBD1 TRBV18 . TGTGCCAGCTCACCAAGACAGGGGTCCAGCACAGATACGCAGTATTTT CASSPRQGSSTDTQYF
TRBJ2-7 TRBD1 TRBV10-3 . TGTGCCATCAGTGGGGGGACAGACTCCTACGAGCAGTACTTC CAISGGTDSYEQYF
TRBJ1-1 TRBD1 TRBV6-5 . TGTGCCAGCAGAAACTGGGACAGGGGCACTGAAGCTTTCTTT CASRNWDRGTEAFF
TRBJ2-7 TRBD1 TRBV4-1 . TGCGCCAGCAGCCATTCGGGACAGGGGTACGAGCAGTACTTC CASSHSGQGYEQYF
TRBJ2-5 TRBD1 TRBV18 . TGTGCCAGCTCACTTATACAGGGGGCTGTACAAGAGACCCAGTACTTC CASSLIQGAVQETQYF
TRBJ1-1 . TRBV14 . TGTGCCAGCAGCCGGGAGGGACATTCCGAAGCTTTCTTT CASSREGHSEAFF